The 2 T cell receptor beta chains given below trace back to one sample, sequenced in a study of identical twins. TCRdb re-called the 5' RACE reads with MiXCR, one entry per CDR3 protein. Of some 690,000 distinct CDR3 sequences listed, around 20% are singletons. These data are also associated with another study on T cells expressing NK-cell markers.

Sequencing was carried out using PBMCs. The receptors were sampled from a woman under 30 in good health.

In its sample, this clonotype was seen many times. V usage is TRBV12-3 or TRBV12-4 and J usage is TRBJ2-3, with 11 positions matching TRBD2. V trimming: 3 bases; J trimming: 5 bases; junction bases outside the gene matches: 10. CDR3 size: 17 residues. The CDR3 sequence is CASSFLPLAGEEDTQYF. CDR3 nucleotide sequence: TGTGCCAGCAGTTTCTTGCCACTAGCGGGAGAAGAAGATACGCAGTATTTT.

The chain has TRBV12-3 or TRBV12-4 and TRBJ1-5; D might be TRBD1 (6 bases). This CDR3 is 13 amino acids long. V lost 5 bases to trimming and J lost 4 bases, with 9 bases between them. The chain's CDR3 is CASSRQENQPQHF. The CDR3, as DNA: TGTGCCAGCAGTCGACAGGAGAATCAGCCCCAGCATTTT.